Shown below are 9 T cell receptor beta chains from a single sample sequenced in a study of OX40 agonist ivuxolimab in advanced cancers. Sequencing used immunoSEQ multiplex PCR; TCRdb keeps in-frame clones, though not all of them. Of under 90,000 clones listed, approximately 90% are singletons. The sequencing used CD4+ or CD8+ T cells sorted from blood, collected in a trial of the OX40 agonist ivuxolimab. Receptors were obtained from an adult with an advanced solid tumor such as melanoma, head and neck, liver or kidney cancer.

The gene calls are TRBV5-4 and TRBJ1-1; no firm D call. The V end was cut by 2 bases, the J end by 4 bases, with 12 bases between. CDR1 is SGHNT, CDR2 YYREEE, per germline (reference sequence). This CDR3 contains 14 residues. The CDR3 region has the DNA TGTGCCAGCAGCTTCGACCCCGGGCGCACTGAAGCTTTCTTT. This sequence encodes CASSFDPGRTEAFF.

The DNA for the CDR3 is TGTGCCAGCCGCGTGGCTGCGGTGAACACCGGGGAGCTGTTTTTT. It encodes CASRVAAVNTGELFF. The rearrangement joins TRBV27 to TRBJ2-2; D ambiguous. The CDR3 totals 15 residues. V was clipped by 8 bases and J by 1 base, with 14 bases between them. Germline V lookup: CDR1 MNHEY, CDR2 SMNVEV (reference sequence).

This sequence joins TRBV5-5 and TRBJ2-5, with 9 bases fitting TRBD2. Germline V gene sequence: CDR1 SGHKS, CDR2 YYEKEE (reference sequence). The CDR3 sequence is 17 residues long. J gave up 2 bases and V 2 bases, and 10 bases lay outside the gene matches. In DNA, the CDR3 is TGTGCCAGCAGCTTCAAGGGCCGCAGCGGGGGGCAAGAGACCCAGTACTTC. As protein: CASSFKGRSGGQETQYF.

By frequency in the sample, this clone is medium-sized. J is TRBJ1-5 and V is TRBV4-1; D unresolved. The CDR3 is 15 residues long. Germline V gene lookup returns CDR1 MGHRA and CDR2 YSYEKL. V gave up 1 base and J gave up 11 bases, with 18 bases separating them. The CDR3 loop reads CASSQGYGSLRAQHF. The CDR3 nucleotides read TGCGCCAGCAGCCAAGGATATGGATCCTTGAGAGCCCAGCATTTT.

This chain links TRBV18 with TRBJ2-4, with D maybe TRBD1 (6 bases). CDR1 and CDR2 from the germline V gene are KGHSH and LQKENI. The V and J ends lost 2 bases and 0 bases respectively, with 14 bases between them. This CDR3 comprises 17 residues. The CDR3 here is CASSPTGGQLAKNIQYF. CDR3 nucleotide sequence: TGTGCCAGCTCACCAACCGGCGGACAGCTAGCCAAAAACATTCAGTACTTC.

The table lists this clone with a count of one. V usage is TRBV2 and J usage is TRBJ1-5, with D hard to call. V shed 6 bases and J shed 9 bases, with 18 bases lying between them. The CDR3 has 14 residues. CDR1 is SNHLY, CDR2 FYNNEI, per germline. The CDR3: CASSQGRAPWPQHF. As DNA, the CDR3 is TGTGCCAGCAGCCAAGGGAGGGCTCCTTGGCCCCAGCATTTT. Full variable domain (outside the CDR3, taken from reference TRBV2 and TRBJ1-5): EPEVTQTPSHQVTQMGQEVILRCVPISNHLYFYWYRQILGQKVEFLVSFYNNEISEKSEIFDDQFSVERPDGSNFTLKIRSTKLEDSAMYFCASSQGRAPWPQHFGDGTRLSIL.

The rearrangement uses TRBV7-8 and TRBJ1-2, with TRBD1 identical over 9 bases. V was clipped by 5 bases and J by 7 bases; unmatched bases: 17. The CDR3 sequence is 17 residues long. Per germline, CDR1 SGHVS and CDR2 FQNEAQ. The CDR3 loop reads CASSPVPGQGRKSGYTF. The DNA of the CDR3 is TGTGCCAGCAGCCCCGTCCCGGGACAGGGTAGAAAAAGTGGCTACACCTTC.

CDR3 coding DNA: TGCGCCAGCAGCTTGGCGGAGACCCAGTACTTC. As protein: CASSLAETQYF. The chain recombines TRBV5-1 with TRBJ2-5; unclear D gene. The CDR3 is 11 residues long. Germline CDR1 SGHRS, CDR2 YFSETQ. V lost 0 bases and J 5 bases, leaving 2 bases between the germline ends. Supplemented by reference TRBV5-1 and TRBJ2-5, the full variable domain reads KAGVTQTPRYLIKTRGQQVTLSCSPISGHRSVSWYQQTPGQGLQFLFEYFSETQRNKGNFPGRFSGRQFSNSRSEMNVSTLELGDSALYLCASSLAETQYFGPGTRLLVL.

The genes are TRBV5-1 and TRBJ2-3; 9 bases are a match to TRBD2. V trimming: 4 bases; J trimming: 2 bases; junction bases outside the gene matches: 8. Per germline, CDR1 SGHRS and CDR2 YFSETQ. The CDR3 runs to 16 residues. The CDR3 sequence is CASSAGLASDTDTQYF. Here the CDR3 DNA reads TGCGCCAGCAGCGCCGGACTAGCGAGTGACACAGATACGCAGTATTTT. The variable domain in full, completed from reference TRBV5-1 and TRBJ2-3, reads KAGVTQTPRYLIKTRGQQVTLSCSPISGHRSVSWYQQTPGQGLQFLFEYFSETQRNKGNFPGRFSGRQFSNSRSEMNVSTLELGDSALYLCASSAGLASDTDTQYFGPGTRLTVL.